This T cell receptor beta chain was identified in a study of patients and donors after allogeneic stem cell transplantation. V lost 2 bases to trimming and J lost 7 bases, with 27 bases between them. Germline-derived CDR1 and CDR2 are SGHKS and YYEKEE (reference sequence). The CDR3 is made up of 18 amino acids. This clonotype was observed a few times. Via MiXCR, TCRdb re-called the RT-PCR reads, giving one row per CDR3 protein. Of fewer than 200,000 distinct CDR3 sequences listed, approximately 30% are singletons. The sequence was collected from a human donor who was either an allogeneic HSCT recipient or a stem cell or donor lymphocyte infusion donor (not recorded which). It is not recorded whose cells these are; they may come from a transplant donor. Sample: blood, either unsorted or a sorted T cell fraction (not recorded which). The chain combines TRBV5-5 with TRBJ1-2; D is perhaps TRBD1 (5 bases). The CDR3 spells CASSFRTIEGLPGGGYTF. For the CDR3, the DNA is TGTGCCAGCAGCTTTAGGACCATTGAGGGACTGCCCGGGGGTGGCTACACCTTC.